This section outlines one TCR beta chain sequence together with its context. What it binds is not known. This record belongs to a study of T cells in tuberculosis. Study-wide results and limits: Active tuberculosis TCR-alpha repertoires lay closer to GMM-specific TCRs than IGRA-negative controls, suggesting clonal expansion. Selection depended on which cryopreserved specimens were available.

Profiling relied on immunoSEQ multiplex PCR, and the TCRdb table lists in-frame clones only, not all of them. The sample yields tens of thousands of clones, roughly 92% seen once. The V gene lost 4 bases and the J gene lost 0 bases, with 17 bases spanning the gap. Per germline, CDR1 SGHRS and CDR2 YFSETQ. CDR3 size: 17 residues. The TCR comes from a donor aged 10 to 29 with latent tuberculosis or without tuberculosis infection. Some clones in this sample may be carry-over from other donors' samples. The specimen was PBMCs. V and J are TRBV5-1 and TRBJ2-4, with TRBD1 as a possible D gene (6 bases). The CDR3 is CASSVPVTGIAKNIQYF. CDR3 coding DNA: TGCGCCAGCAGCGTACCCGTGACAGGCATAGCCAAAAACATTCAGTACTTC.